This T cell receptor (beta chain) was identified in a study of T cells in Graves' hyperthyroidism and ophthalmopathy. As for the study in general: Blood was drawn when the patient was first diagnosed and still untreated.

Exclusion followed for patients with uncontrolled infection, other autoimmune disease, pregnancy or lactation. The study based diagnoses on clinical symptoms, serum thyroxine and TRAb, thyroid ultrasound and orbital computed tomography. The authors took PBMCs from roughly 9.7 ml fresh peripheral blood. Amplified TCR beta CDR3 regions derived from RNA transcripts. The study used the HTBI primer set for a first-round RT-PCR of the TCR CDR3. TCRdb ran MiXCR on the multiplex PCR reads and lists one entry per CDR3 protein. The table has about 290,000 distinct CDR3 sequences, approximately 14% seen once. In this sample, this clonotype turned up many times. The sequence was obtained from a woman in her forties with Graves' hyperthyroidism. Input material: blood.

The CDR3 protein is CASSDSRGVGELFF. CDR3 coding DNA: TGTGCCAGCAGTGACTCCAGGGGGGTCGGGGAGCTGTTTTTT. The chain employs TRBV2 and TRBJ2-2; a possible D gene is TRBD1 (7 bases). The CDR3 consists of 14 residues. With 3 bases removed from V and 7 bases from J, the gap between germline ends came to 12 bases. Germline CDR1 and CDR2: SNHLY and FYNNEI. Together with reference TRBV2 and TRBJ2-2, the CDR3 gives the full variable domain: EPEVTQTPSHQVTQMGQEVILRCVPISNHLYFYWYRQILGQKVEFLVSFYNNEISEKSEIFDDQFSVERPDGSNFTLKIRSTKLEDSAMYFCASSDSRGVGELFFGEGSRLTVL.